This TCR beta chain comes out of a study of beta chain features in type 1 diabetes. CDR3 length: 16 residues. The germline V gene has CDR1 SGHRS and CDR2 YFSETQ. V was shortened by 2 bases and J by 2 bases, with 13 bases between the two germline ends. What was sequenced were expressed TCRB transcripts, since all of the isolated RNA had been reverse transcribed. Profiling relied on immunoSEQ multiplex PCR, and the TCRdb table lists in-frame clones only, not all of them. The profile shows more than 50,000 clones, approximately 62% of them singletons. The sequence derives from a woman between 18 and 30 years old in good health. Sample: Tregs from blood. The chain is built from TRBV5-1 and TRBJ2-2; D perhaps matches TRBD1 (5 bases). The CDR3 nucleotides are TGCGCCAGCAGCTTCGATCCTCAGGGTAACACCGGGGAGCTGTTTTTT. Its translation is CASSFDPQGNTGELFF.